This T cell receptor beta chain derives from a study of blood T cell repertoires in COVID-19. Across the whole study: Sites in the United States, Italy and Spain provided acute and convalescent COVID-19 samples.

V lost 2 bases to trimming and J lost 5 bases, with 15 bases between them. Germline CDR1 is KGHSH and CDR2 is LQKENI. The CDR3 runs to 16 residues. Participants' reported clinical history set cohort assignment. A PCR-confirmed or clinician-diagnosed COVID-19 case had contacted exposed participants within 2 weeks of entry. In the authors' methods: Counts of nucleated cells, estimated from reference gene primer amplification, were obtained. Libraries were prepared by immunoSEQ multiplex PCR; TCRdb keeps only in-frame clonotypes and omits some of them. V and J calls and clone size are those listed in that table; D and trimming were worked out from the DNA. The sample yields about 220,000 clones, 83% seen once.

The sequencing sample was made of PBMCs or T cells enriched from blood (not recorded which). This clonotype was sampled from a woman in her fifties or sixties who had been exposed to COVID-19. The J gene is TRBJ2-2, the V gene TRBV18, with a weak D call TRBD2 (6 bases). This CDR3 is CASSPSEGGATGELFF. The CDR3 DNA reads TGTGCCAGCTCACCAAGTGAGGGAGGCGCTACCGGGGAGCTGTTTTTT.